There are many counts of the clone carrying this T cell receptor (beta chain). Its antigen is currently unknown. This sample stems from a study of spatial heterogeneity in lung cancer. The overall study: Alpha-chain sequences were consistently detected in smaller numbers than beta-chain sequences. Whole-study results and caveats: When ubiquitous and regional expanded TCRs were counted, their numbers tracked ubiquitous and regional nonsynonymous mutations, respectively. How many expanded intratumoral alpha and beta TCRs were present tracked the tumor mutation count, which was a count of nonsynonymous mutations.

The time point was: sample taken at primary tumor resection. TCRs were sequenced from unsorted whole RNA of tumor, nontumor lung or PBMC. Unique molecular identifiers tagged every individual TCR cDNA molecule. TCRdb ran MiXCR on the 5' RACE reads and lists one entry per CDR3 protein. Of about 5,900 distinct CDR3 sequences in the sample, roughly a sixth were seen once. Germline CDR1 SGHVS, CDR2 FQNEAQ. The CDR3 contains 14 residues. V was pared by 1 base and J by 6 bases, with 13 bases between. The V and J genes are TRBV7-8 and TRBJ2-7, with no clear D. The specimen comprised lung tumor tissue, sampled at surgery. The source is a male donor with early-stage non-small cell lung cancer. The CDR3 nucleotides are TGTGCCAGCAGCTTAGTGATGGGGTCCGGCGAGCAGTACTTC. Translating gives CASSLVMGSGEQYF.